This record concerns one TCR beta chain sequence. Its antigen is as yet unknown. The ends lost 1 base at V and 2 bases at J; junction bases unmatched: 7. Germline V gene sequence: CDR1 SGHVS, CDR2 FNYEAQ. This CDR3 spans 17 amino acids. The data are from a study of cytomegalovirus exposure and HLA in healthy donors. Primers for the PCR totalled 60 Vbeta and 13 Jbeta. Authors' data handling: Unique TCR beta chains numbered approximately 76 million in a later analysis, with around 12 million shared. Assay: immunoSEQ multiplex PCR; the TCRdb copy retains only in-frame clones and omits some. Clone size and V and J calls were adopted from that table, with D and trimming inferred from the DNA. Among approximately 89,000 clones listed, around 76% were seen once. General study points: Association of 16,951 TCR beta sequences with HLA alleles was found at 0.05 false discovery rate in a later analysis. A cluster of highly shared sequence variants was likely a sequencing artifact.

The clonotype comes from a man aged 30-40 years in good health and CMV-seropositive. The chain couples TRBV7-6 to TRBJ2-3; TRBD2 matches 9 bases. Sequencing was performed on PBMCs. CDR3 DNA sequence: TGTGCCAGCAGCTTAGTCACCCTAGCGGGGACCACAGATACGCAGTATTTT. Its protein is CASSLVTLAGTTDTQYF.